These 17 T cell receptor beta chains came from one sample sequenced in a study of breast tumors, draining lymph nodes, adjacent tissues. Samples came from axillary lymph nodes draining the breast cancer. Each CDR3 protein is one row after TCRdb ran MiXCR on the multiplex PCR reads. The data show over 200,000 distinct CDR3 sequences, with less than 40% seen just once and around 1.4% held by the top ten. Sequencing was performed on axillary lymph node tissue. Every receptor here comes from a female donor with breast cancer. Some clones in this sample may be carry-over from other donors' samples.

This clonotype was seen repeatedly, ten times or more. The chain has TRBV5-4 and TRBJ2-3, with TRBD2 identical over 9 bases. The ends lost 2 bases at V and 5 bases at J; junction bases unmatched: 9. Germline CDR1 is SGHNT and CDR2 is YYREEE (reference sequence). CDR3 length equals 16 residues. The CDR3 protein is CASSFLYSGSRDTQYF. The CDR3 nucleotides read TGTGCCAGCAGCTTTTTGTATAGCGGGAGTAGAGATACGCAGTATTTT.

This clonotype was seen at least ten times. The J gene is TRBJ2-2, the V gene TRBV5-5; possible D gene TRBD2, 6 bases. The CDR3 loop spans 16 amino acids. Germline loops: CDR1 SGHKS, CDR2 YYEKEE (reference sequence). Trimming took off 4 bases at V and 4 bases at J, with 17 bases between the two ends. The CDR3 DNA sequence: TGTGCCAGCAGCGGCGGGGCGGGCCCGGTCACCGGGGAGCTGTTTTTT. Translated: CASSGGAGPVTGELFF. Drawing the rest from reference TRBV5-5 and TRBJ2-2, the complete variable domain is DAGVTQSPTHLIKTRGQQVTLRCSPISGHKSVSWYQQVLGQGPQFIFQYYEKEERGRGNFPDRFSARQFPNYSSELNVNALLLGDSALYLCASSGGAGPVTGELFFGEGSRLTVL.

On this clonotype itself: A single base separates this from a much larger clone, so it may be a read error. The chain has TRBV5-4 and TRBJ2-5; D remains unclear. The V end was cut by 0 bases, the J end by 5 bases, with 11 bases between. The CDR3 spans 14 residues. Germline CDR1 reads SGHNT; CDR2 reads YYREEE (reference sequence). CDR3 nucleotides: TGTGCCAGCAGCTTGGGGCAGGCTGGGGAGACCCAGTACTTC. Its translation is CASSLGQAGETQYF.

At least ten counts were recorded for this clonotype. A read error may be the cause here, since a much bigger clone is one base away. The chain employs TRBV7-2 and TRBJ2-6, with D tentatively TRBD1 (5 bases). The CDR3 has 15 residues. Per the germline V gene, CDR1 is SGHTA and CDR2 is FQGNSA. The CDR3 coding sequence is TGTGCCAGCAGCCCCCAGGTGTCTGGGGCCAACGTCCTGCCTTTC. Translation gives CASSPQVSGANVLPF.

This clonotype came up a few times. The chain recombines TRBV2 with TRBJ1-1, with TRBD1 identical over 7 bases. CDR1 is SNHLY and CDR2 is FYNNEI in the germline V gene. V shed 6 bases, J shed 5 bases, and the junction held 9 bases outside the gene matches. The CDR3 is 14 amino acids. The chain's CDR3 is CASRLQGRHTEAFF. The CDR3 DNA reads TGTGCCAGCAGGCTACAGGGGAGGCATACTGAAGCTTTCTTT.

The chain has TRBV18 and TRBJ2-3; TRBD1 agrees at 7 bases. The CDR3 loop spans 14 amino acids. Germline values: CDR1 KGHSH, CDR2 LQKENI. Trimming took 4 bases from V and 4 from J; bases not matched to a gene: 5. The CDR3 reads CASSRSQGADTQYF. In nucleotides, the CDR3 is TGTGCCAGCTCACGTTCCCAGGGGGCAGATACGCAGTATTTT.

About this clonotype: The germline gene is not matched at one end of the junction; a read error may be the cause. V gene TRBV5-1 combines with J gene TRBJ1-6, with D uncertain. This CDR3 has 14 residues. Germline loops: CDR1 SGHRS, CDR2 YFSETQ. CDR3 nucleotides: TGCGCCGGCAGCTTAGTCTCCTATAATTCGCCCCTCCACTTT. Translating it yields CAGSLVSYNSPLHF.

This clonotype was counted a few times. A much bigger clone sits one base away, suggesting this may be a read error. The chain couples TRBV14 to TRBJ2-1, with D possibly matching TRBD1 (5 bases). Germline V gene lookup returns CDR1 SGHDN and CDR2 FVKESK. CDR3 length equals 15 residues. DNA for the CDR3: TGTGCCAGCAGCGCCGTAGGGGTGCAAAACAATGAGCCGTTCTTC. Protein sequence: CASSAVGVQNNEPFF.

The chain is built from TRBV5-4 and TRBJ1-2; no firm D call. V shed 3 bases and J shed 6 bases, with 18 bases lying between them. The CDR3 extends over 15 amino acids. Germline lookup yields CDR1 SGHNT and CDR2 YYREEE (reference sequence). The CDR3 sequence is CASSSAGIEGNGYTF. CDR3 DNA sequence: TGTGCCAGCAGCTCGGCCGGGATCGAAGGCAATGGCTACACCTTC.

This clonotype was seen repeatedly, ten times or more. The chain employs TRBV19 and TRBJ1-5; 7 bases agree with TRBD1. Germline lookup yields CDR1 LNHDA and CDR2 SQIVND (reference sequence). This CDR3 region has 13 residues. J was trimmed by 4 bases and V by 9 bases; bases with no gene match: 6. DNA for the CDR3: TGTGCCAGCAGCCGACAGGGTAATCAGCCCCAGCATTTT. As protein: CASSRQGNQPQHF.

As to this clonotype: The junction shows a germline mismatch at one end, possibly a read error. The chain links TRBV12-3 or TRBV12-4 to TRBJ1-3, with 7 bases identical to TRBD1. There are 17 residues in the CDR3. CDR3 in amino acids: CASSLLLQGISRNTIYF. In nucleotides, the CDR3 is TGTGCCAGCAGTTTATTGTTACAGGGGATCTCTAGAAACACCATATATTTT.

V gene TRBV24-1 combines with J gene TRBJ2-5; TRBD1 matches at 7 bases. This CDR3 is 15 amino acids long. CDR1 KGHDR and CDR2 SFDVKD come from the germline V gene. J was trimmed by 9 bases and V by 3 bases; bases with no gene match: 12. The CDR3, as DNA: TGTGCCACCAGTGATACGGGACAGAGCAATCAGCCCCAGTACTTC. It codes for CATSDTGQSNQPQYF.

This clonotype has at least ten counts. The chain couples TRBV28 to TRBJ1-5; D possibly corresponds to TRBD1 (5 bases). V dropped 6 bases and J dropped 7 bases, with 19 bases sitting between them. This CDR3 has 15 amino acids. Germline values: CDR1 MDHEN, CDR2 SYDVKM. The CDR3 coding sequence is TGTGCCAGCAGCATCACGGGGGTATCGGGACAGCCCCAGCATTTT. Its protein is CASSITGVSGQPQHF.

This clonotype was counted ten times or more. Since a much larger clone is just one base distant, this may be a read error. The chain employs TRBV25-1 and TRBJ2-3; 12 bases agree with TRBD2. Germline V lookup: CDR1 MGHDK, CDR2 SYGVNS. Trimming took 2 bases from V and 3 from J; bases not matched to a gene: 9. There are 18 residues in the CDR3. The CDR3, as DNA: TGTGCCAGCAGTGAACACGTGTCTAGCGGGAGGGGGACAGATACGCAGTATTTT. Amino acids: CASSEHVSSGRGTDTQYF.

CDR3 protein: CSATSSGTSTADTQYF. As DNA, the CDR3 is TGCAGTGCTACCTCGAGCGGGACTTCTACCGCAGATACGCAGTATTTT. This chain uses TRBV20-1 with TRBJ2-3; 7 bases map to TRBD2. J gave up 4 bases and V 4 bases, and 14 bases lay outside the gene matches. CDR3 length equals 16 residues. CDR1 and CDR2 from the germline V gene are DFQATT and SNEGSKA (reference sequence).

This clonotype was detected many times. The chain is built from TRBV19 and TRBJ2-5; no clear D. CDR1 and CDR2 from the germline V gene are LNHDA and SQIVND (reference sequence). The CDR3 is 13 amino acids. V lost 3 bases to trimming and J lost 1 base, with 6 bases between them. The CDR3 here is CASSIDVQETQYF. The DNA for the CDR3 is TGTGCCAGTAGTATTGATGTCCAAGAGACCCAGTACTTC.

This clonotype was observed a single time. At one of its ends the junction is not consistent with the germline gene, which may arise from a read error. This chain uses TRBV2 with TRBJ2-2, with TRBD1 identical over 7 bases. The CDR3 sequence is 15 residues long. Germline CDR1 is SNHLY and CDR2 is FYNNEI. The CDR3 sequence: CASRIQGTETGKLFF. The CDR3 DNA reads TGTGCCAGTAGGATACAGGGGACGGAGACCGGGAAGCTGTTTTTT.